The sequence of this TCR beta chain was determined in a study of blood T cell repertoires in COVID-19. Recovery meant two consecutive negative NP/OP PCR tests, professional clearance, or resolved symptoms. Libraries were prepared by immunoSEQ multiplex PCR; TCRdb keeps only in-frame clonotypes and omits some of them. The sample contains about 240,000 clones, roughly 90% of which appear only once. Per germline, CDR1 SGDLS and CDR2 YYNGEE. This CDR3 spans 15 amino acids. V was clipped by 0 bases and J by 6 bases, with 13 bases between them. This chain connects TRBV9 to TRBJ2-1; TRBD1 might be the D (5 bases). The receptor comes from a woman in her 30s who had recovered from COVID-19. The sample was PBMCs or T cells enriched from blood (not recorded which). The CDR3 is CASSVGAGPPNEQFF. The CDR3 bases are TGTGCCAGCAGCGTAGGGGCAGGGCCACCCAATGAGCAGTTCTTC.